The present T cell receptor (beta chain) was sequenced within a study of T-cell memory formation after mild COVID-19. General observations from the study: Clones that got smaller from day 15 to 85 had even CD4/CD8, while clones growing later tipped toward CD4+.

V was cut by 4 bases and J by 2 bases, with 15 bases left in between. Germline CDR1 reads MGHRA; CDR2 reads YSYEKL. The CDR3 extends over 15 amino acids. A single record per CDR3 protein comes from TCRdb applying MiXCR to the 5' RACE reads. In the table there are just under 350,000 distinct CDR3 sequences, roughly 13% of which are singletons. A few counts support this clonotype. Its antigen is unidentified. J is TRBJ2-7 and V is TRBV4-1; D is unresolved. The TCR originated in a young man who had mild COVID-19 (a few samples of this study predate the infection). Cell type and time point are not known. The sample comprised PBMCs or a T cell subset sorted from them (not recorded which). The CDR3 loop is CASSLTPRATYEQYV. In DNA, the CDR3 is TGCGCCAGCAGCCTTACACCAAGGGCGACCTACGAGCAGTACGTC.